One sample yielded the 7 T cell receptor beta chains listed below, sequenced in a study of CD8 T cells in Susac syndrome (dated by TCRdb to the late 2010s). The library came from the immunoSEQ multiplex PCR assay. RNA was extracted using the RNeasy kit, and about 0.45 to 1 ug of the RNA was reverse transcribed with random hexamers. The public reads were reanalyzed by TCRdb: fastp trimming at Q25, MiXCR alignment, in-frame beta chains only. All rows with the same CDR3 protein become a single entry with the most common DNA and genes. Here the sample has roughly 100,000 distinct CDR3 sequences; less than 95% occur a single time. The ten largest clones take up roughly 0.43% of the sample. The sequenced sample consisted of CD8+ T cells from PBMCs. The receptors were sampled from a human donor with Susac syndrome.

In nucleotides, the CDR3 is TGTGCCAGCATCTTTGCAGGGGGCTCCTACAATGAGCAGTTCTTC. Its translation is CASIFAGGSYNEQFF. This sequence joins TRBV27 and TRBJ2-1, with 7 nucleotides matching TRBD1. The CDR3 is 15 residues long. The germline V gene encodes CDR1 MNHEY and CDR2 SMNVEV (reference sequence). V trimming: 7 bases; J trimming: 0 bases; junction bases outside the gene matches: 6.

This clonotype was seen just once. The gene calls are TRBV6-6 and TRBJ1-6; no reliable D call. Trimming took off 6 bases at V and 8 bases at J, with 14 bases between the two ends. Germline V gives CDR1 MNHNY, CDR2 SVGAGI (reference sequence). The CDR3 is 14 residues long. CDR3 loop: CASSRNKEDSPLHF. DNA for the CDR3: TGTGCCAGCAGCCGAAACAAGGAAGATTCACCCCTCCACTTT.

The V gene is TRBV5-1, the J gene TRBJ2-7, with 13 bases that match TRBD2. The CDR3 has 16 amino acids. Germline lookup yields CDR1 SGHRS and CDR2 YFSETQ. V shed 4 bases, J shed 4 bases, and the junction held 8 bases outside the gene matches. CDR3 in amino acids: CASSTWTSGGAYEQYF. CDR3 sequence (DNA): TGCGCCAGCAGCACCTGGACTAGCGGGGGAGCTTACGAGCAGTACTTC. The whole variable domain, filled in from reference TRBV5-1 and TRBJ2-7, reads KAGVTQTPRYLIKTRGQQVTLSCSPISGHRSVSWYQQTPGQGLQFLFEYFSETQRNKGNFPGRFSGRQFSNSRSEMNVSTLELGDSALYLCASSTWTSGGAYEQYFGPGTRLTVT.

The V and J genes are TRBV9 and TRBJ1-2, with TRBD1 matching over 7 bases. Unmatched junction bases numbered 8, after V lost 3 bases and J lost 3 bases. This CDR3 contains 15 residues. Germline values: CDR1 SGDLS, CDR2 YYNGEE. DNA for the CDR3: TGTGCCAGCAGCGGTCCGGGACAGATCGACTATGGCTACACCTTC. Residues: CASSGPGQIDYGYTF.

The chain links TRBV20-1 to TRBJ1-2; D is uncertain. The V end was cut by 0 bases, the J end by 4 bases, with 12 bases between. This CDR3 spans 14 amino acids. CDR1 is DFQATT, CDR2 SNEGSKA, per germline (reference sequence). This CDR3 is CSARDPDQFYGYTF. The CDR3, as DNA: TGCAGTGCTAGAGATCCAGATCAGTTCTATGGCTACACCTTC.

The J gene is TRBJ2-4, the V gene TRBV4-3; D might be TRBD1 (7 bases). This CDR3 contains 16 residues. Per the germline V gene, CDR1 is LGHNA and CDR2 is YSLEER. V was cut by 1 base and J by 1 base, with 11 bases left in between. The CDR3 loop is CASSQVEGAAKNIQYF. For the CDR3, the DNA is TGCGCCAGCAGCCAAGTGGAGGGGGCGGCCAAAAACATTCAGTACTTC.

The rearrangement links TRBV14 to TRBJ1-5, with a tentative D call TRBD1 (5 bases). Per germline, CDR1 SGHDN and CDR2 FVKESK. This CDR3 region has 13 residues. V dropped 4 bases and J dropped 9 bases, with 13 bases sitting between them. The CDR3 spells CASSRSQGGPQHF. CDR3 nucleotide sequence: TGTGCCAGCAGCCGGTCCCAGGGTGGGCCCCAGCATTTT.